This T cell receptor (beta chain) is drawn from a study of T cell repertoires in cytomegalovirus infection. Study background: Selected CMV epitopes included recently identified HLA-C-restricted ones as well as well-studied HLA-B-restricted ones. Public signatures in TCR beta pointed to CMV infection and matching HLA type.

TCRdb re-called the reads with MiXCR, one entry per CDR3 protein. The repertoire holds about 480,000 distinct CDR3 sequences, more than 30% seen once, with roughly 15% in the top ten. This clonotype was picked up a small number of times. Its antigen is currently unknown. CDR3 length: 14 amino acids. Looked up from germline, CDR1 is SEHNR and CDR2 is FQNEAQ (reference sequence). Trimming pared 5 bases from V and 0 bases from J, leaving 11 bases between. Sequences were derived from cultured PBMCs, sampled from culture after CMV antigen stimulation. The gene calls are TRBV7-9 and TRBJ2-7; D perhaps matches TRBD1 (5 bases). The clonotype comes from a human donor in good health (CMV status not recorded). Some clones in this sample may be carry-over from other donors' samples. In nucleotides, the CDR3 is TGTGCCAGCAGCCCAGACAGTAACTCCTACGAGCAGTACGTC. Residues: CASSPDSNSYEQYV.